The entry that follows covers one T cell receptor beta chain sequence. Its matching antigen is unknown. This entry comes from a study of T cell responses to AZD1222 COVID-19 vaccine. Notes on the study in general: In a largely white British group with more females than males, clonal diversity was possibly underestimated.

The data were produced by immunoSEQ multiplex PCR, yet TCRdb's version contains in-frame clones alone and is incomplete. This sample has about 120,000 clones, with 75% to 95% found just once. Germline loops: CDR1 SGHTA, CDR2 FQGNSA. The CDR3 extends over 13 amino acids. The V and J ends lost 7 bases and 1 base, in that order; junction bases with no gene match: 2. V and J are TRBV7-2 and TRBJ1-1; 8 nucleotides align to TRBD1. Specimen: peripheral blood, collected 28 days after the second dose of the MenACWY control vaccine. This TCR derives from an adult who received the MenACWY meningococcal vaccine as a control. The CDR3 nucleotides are TGTGCCAGCAACGGACAGGGGAACACTGAAGCTTTCTTT. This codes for CASNGQGNTEAFF.